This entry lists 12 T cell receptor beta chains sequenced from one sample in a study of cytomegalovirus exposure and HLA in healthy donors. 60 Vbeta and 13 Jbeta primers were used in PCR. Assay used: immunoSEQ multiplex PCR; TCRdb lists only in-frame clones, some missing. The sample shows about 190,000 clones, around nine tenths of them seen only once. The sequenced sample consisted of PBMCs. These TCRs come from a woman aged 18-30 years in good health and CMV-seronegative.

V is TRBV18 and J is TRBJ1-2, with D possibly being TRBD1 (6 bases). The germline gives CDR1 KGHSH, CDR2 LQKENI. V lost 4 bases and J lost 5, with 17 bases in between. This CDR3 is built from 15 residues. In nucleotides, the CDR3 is TGTGCCAGCTCACAGAAAAACCGGGACAAGTATGGCTACACCTTC. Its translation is CASSQKNRDKYGYTF.

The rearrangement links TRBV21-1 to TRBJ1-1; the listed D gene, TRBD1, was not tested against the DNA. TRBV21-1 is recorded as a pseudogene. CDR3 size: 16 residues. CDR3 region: CASSKFTRGFSTEAFF. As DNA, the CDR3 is TGTGCCAGCAGCAAATTTACCAGGGGATTTAGCACTGAAGCTTTCTTT.

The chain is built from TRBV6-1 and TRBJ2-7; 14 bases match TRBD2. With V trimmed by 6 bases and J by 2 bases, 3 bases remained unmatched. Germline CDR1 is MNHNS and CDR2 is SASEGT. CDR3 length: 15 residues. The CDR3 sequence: CASRSGLAGAYEQYF. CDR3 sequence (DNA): TGTGCCAGCAGGTCGGGACTAGCGGGAGCCTACGAGCAGTACTTC.

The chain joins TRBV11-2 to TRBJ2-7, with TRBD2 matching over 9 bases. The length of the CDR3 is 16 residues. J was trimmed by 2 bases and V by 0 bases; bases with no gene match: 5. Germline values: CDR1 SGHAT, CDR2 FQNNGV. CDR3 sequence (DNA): TGTGCCAGCAGCTTAGAGGGCGGGGGGGCGACCTACGAGCAGTACTTC. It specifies CASSLEGGGATYEQYF.

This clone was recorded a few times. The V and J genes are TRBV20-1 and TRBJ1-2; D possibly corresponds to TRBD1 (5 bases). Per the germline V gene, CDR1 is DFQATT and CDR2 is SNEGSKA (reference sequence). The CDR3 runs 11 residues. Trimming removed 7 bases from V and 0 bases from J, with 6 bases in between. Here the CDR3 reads CSVQANYGYTF. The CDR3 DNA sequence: TGCAGTGTACAGGCTAACTATGGCTACACCTTC.

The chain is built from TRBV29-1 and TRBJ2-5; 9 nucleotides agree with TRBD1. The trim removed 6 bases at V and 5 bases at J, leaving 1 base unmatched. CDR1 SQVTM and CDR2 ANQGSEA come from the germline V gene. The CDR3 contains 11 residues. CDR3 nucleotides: TGCAGCGTCGGACAGGGGGAGACCCAGTACTTC. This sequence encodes CSVGQGETQYF.

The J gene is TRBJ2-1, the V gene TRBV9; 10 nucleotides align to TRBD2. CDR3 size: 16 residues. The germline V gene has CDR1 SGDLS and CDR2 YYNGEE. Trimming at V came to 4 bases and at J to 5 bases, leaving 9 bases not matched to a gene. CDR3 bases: TGTGCCAGCAGCCCGCGACTAGCGGGTTCCCACAATGAGCAGTTCTTC. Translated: CASSPRLAGSHNEQFF.

CDR3 DNA sequence: TGTGCCAGCAGAAAGCGACGCACAGATACGCAGTATTTT. This translates into CASRKRRTDTQYF. This chain connects TRBV6-5 to TRBJ2-3; D gene uncertain. Germline V lookup: CDR1 MNHEY, CDR2 SVGAGI. V gave up 6 bases and J gave up 1 base, with 8 bases separating them. The CDR3 covers 13 residues.

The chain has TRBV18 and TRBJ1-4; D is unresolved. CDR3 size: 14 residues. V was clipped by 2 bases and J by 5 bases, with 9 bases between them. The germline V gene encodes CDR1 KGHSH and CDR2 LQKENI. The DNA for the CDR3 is TGTGCCAGCTCACCAAGGAACGGGAATGAAAAACTGTTTTTT. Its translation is CASSPRNGNEKLFF.

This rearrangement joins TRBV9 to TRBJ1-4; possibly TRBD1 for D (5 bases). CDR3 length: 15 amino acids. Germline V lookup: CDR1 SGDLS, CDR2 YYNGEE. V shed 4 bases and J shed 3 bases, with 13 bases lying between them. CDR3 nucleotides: TGTGCCAGCAGCCCCCGGGGGAGTCCTAATGAAAAACTGTTTTTT. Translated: CASSPRGSPNEKLFF.

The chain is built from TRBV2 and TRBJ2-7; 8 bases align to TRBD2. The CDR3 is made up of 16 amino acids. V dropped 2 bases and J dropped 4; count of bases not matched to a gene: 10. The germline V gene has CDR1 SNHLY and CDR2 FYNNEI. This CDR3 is CASSEYPGLEFYEQYF. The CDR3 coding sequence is TGTGCCAGCAGTGAATACCCGGGACTAGAATTTTACGAGCAGTACTTC.

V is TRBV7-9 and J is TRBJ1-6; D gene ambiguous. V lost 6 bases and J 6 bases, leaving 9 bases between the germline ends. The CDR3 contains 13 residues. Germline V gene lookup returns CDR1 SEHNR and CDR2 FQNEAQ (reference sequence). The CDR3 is CASSQEFNSPLHF. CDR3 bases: TGTGCCAGCAGTCAGGAATTTAATTCACCCCTCCACTTT.